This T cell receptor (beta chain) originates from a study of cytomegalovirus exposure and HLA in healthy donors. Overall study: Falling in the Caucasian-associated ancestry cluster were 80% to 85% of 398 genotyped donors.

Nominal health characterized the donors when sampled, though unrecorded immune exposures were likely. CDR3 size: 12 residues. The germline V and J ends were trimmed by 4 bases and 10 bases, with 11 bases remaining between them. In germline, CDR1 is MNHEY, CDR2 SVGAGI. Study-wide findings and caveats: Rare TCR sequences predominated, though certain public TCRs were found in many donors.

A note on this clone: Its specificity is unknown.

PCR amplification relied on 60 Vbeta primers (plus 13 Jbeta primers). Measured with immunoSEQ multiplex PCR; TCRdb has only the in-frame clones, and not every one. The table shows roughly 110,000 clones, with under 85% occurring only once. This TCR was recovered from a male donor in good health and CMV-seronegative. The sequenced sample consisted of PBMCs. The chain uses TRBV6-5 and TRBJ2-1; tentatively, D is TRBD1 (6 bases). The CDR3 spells CASSLAGTEQFF. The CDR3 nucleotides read TGTGCCAGCAGTTTGGCCGGGACAGAGCAGTTCTTC.